Shown below are 21 T cell receptor beta chains from a single sample sequenced in a study of long-term antiretroviral therapy in people with HIV. It was version v3.0 of the immunoSEQ assay that was run at survey level. Profiled with immunoSEQ multiplex PCR; TCRdb holds only in-frame clones, not every one. The sample lists 35,000 to 45,000 clones; around 86% were seen once. The sample consisted of unsorted PBMCs, taken 1 year after starting antiretroviral therapy. The origin of the receptors is a man between 18 and 35 years old with HIV.

This clone has only one observation. This chain joins TRBV18 and TRBJ2-5, with 8 bases lining up with TRBD2. V shed 1 base and J 3 bases; nucleotides not matched to a gene: 13. Germline values: CDR1 KGHSH, CDR2 LQKENI. The CDR3 length is 18 residues. Written as DNA, the CDR3 is TGTGCCAGCTCACCACAGCCGGGCGTAGCGGGGCCTAAAGAGACCCAGTACTTC. The encoded protein is CASSPQPGVAGPKETQYF. The whole variable domain, filled in from reference TRBV18 and TRBJ2-5, reads NAGVMQNPRHLVRRRGQEARLRCSPMKGHSHVYWYRQLPEEGLKFMVYLQKENIIDESGMPKERFSAEFPKEGPSILRIQQVVRGDSAAYFCASSPQPGVAGPKETQYFGPGTRLLVL.

This clone was observed a handful of times. The chain links TRBV4-1 to TRBJ2-2, with D possibly matching TRBD2 (5 bases). The CDR3 has 16 amino acids. Trimming left V 0 bases short and J 4 bases short, with 12 bases between. CDR1 and CDR2 (germline): MGHRA, YSYEKL. CDR3 loop: CASSQELVLFTGELFF. The CDR3 region has the DNA TGCGCCAGCAGCCAAGAACTAGTTTTATTCACCGGGGAGCTGTTTTTT.

The rearrangement joins TRBV19 to TRBJ1-1, with no clear D. This CDR3 contains 13 residues. Germline V lookup: CDR1 LNHDA, CDR2 SQIVND (reference sequence). V lost 1 base and J 2 bases, leaving 5 bases between the germline ends. In DNA, the CDR3 is TGTGCCAGTAGTATAGGGGCTAACACTGAAGCTTTCTTT. Translating gives CASSIGANTEAFF. Full variable domain (outside the CDR3, taken from reference TRBV19 and TRBJ1-1): DGGITQSPKYLFRKEGQNVTLSCEQNLNHDAMYWYRQDPGQGLRLIYYSQIVNDFQKGDIAEGYSVSREKKESFPLTVTSAQKNPTAFYLCASSIGANTEAFFGQGTRLTVV.

This clone has just one count. The J gene is TRBJ2-7, the V gene TRBV6-1, with TRBD2 as a possible D gene (5 bases). Looked up from germline, CDR1 is MNHNS and CDR2 is SASEGT. The CDR3 spans 15 residues. V was shortened by 3 bases and J by 3 bases, with 15 bases between the two germline ends. Written as DNA, the CDR3 is TGTGCCAGCAGTGATGCCGGGAATGGGATCTACGAGCAGTACTTC. It is translated as CASSDAGNGIYEQYF.

The chain has TRBV4-1 and TRBJ1-6; D possibly corresponds to TRBD1 (5 bases). V lost 1 base and J 9 bases, leaving 16 bases between the germline ends. Germline V gene lookup returns CDR1 MGHRA and CDR2 YSYEKL. CDR3 size: 16 residues. CDR3 nucleotide sequence: TGCGCCAGCAGCCAAGCGGGACGGATTGATGGTTCACCCCTCCACTTT. Amino acids: CASSQAGRIDGSPLHF.

The chain recombines TRBV10-3 with TRBJ2-6; no definite D call. This CDR3 has 14 residues. Germline loops: CDR1 ENHRY, CDR2 SYGVKD. Trimming took off 6 bases at V and 0 bases at J, with 6 bases between the two ends. The CDR3 coding sequence is TGTGCCATCAGACGGAGCTCTGGGGCCAACGTCCTGACTTTC. It specifies CAIRRSSGANVLTF.

The DNA of the CDR3 is TGTGCCAGCAGTGAAGCGAAAAGGGTGAACACTGAAGCTTTCTTT. This translates into CASSEAKRVNTEAFF. V and J are TRBV6-1 and TRBJ1-1; D not resolved. This CDR3 spans 15 amino acids. Germline V CDR1 and CDR2: MNHNS, SASEGT. The germline V and J ends were trimmed by 0 bases and 0 bases, with 8 bases remaining between them.

The J gene is TRBJ2-1, the V gene TRBV11-3; the match to TRBD2 covers 10 bases. This CDR3 is 15 amino acids long. The germline V gene encodes CDR1 SGHNT and CDR2 YENEEA. Losses at the gene ends were 1 base for V and 7 bases for J; bases not matched to a gene: 4. The CDR3 spells CASSLVSGGENEQFF. CDR3 in DNA: TGTGCCAGCAGCTTAGTGAGCGGGGGGGAAAATGAGCAGTTCTTC.

This clone was observed once. J is TRBJ1-4 and V is TRBV4-1; D not resolved. CDR1 is MGHRA, CDR2 YSYEKL, per germline. V was trimmed by 1 base and J by 0 bases, leaving 6 bases between them. CDR3 length: 15 residues. The CDR3 loop is CASSQVGATNEKLFF. The CDR3 nucleotides are TGCGCCAGCAGCCAAGTCGGTGCAACTAATGAAAAACTGTTTTTT.

The CDR3 is CASSPGATNEKLFF. The CDR3 coding sequence is TGTGCCAGCTCCCCAGGGGCAACTAATGAAAAACTGTTTTTT. The chain employs TRBV18 and TRBJ1-4; tentatively, D is TRBD1 (6 bases). The CDR3 contains 14 residues. V lost 6 bases to trimming and J lost 0 bases, with 8 bases between them. Germline CDR1 reads KGHSH; CDR2 reads LQKENI.

The chain couples TRBV4-3 to TRBJ1-4; D might be TRBD1 (5 bases). CDR1 is LGHNA, CDR2 YSLEER, per germline. Trimming took 0 bases from V and 1 from J, leaving 6 bases between them. The CDR3 runs 15 residues. The CDR3 is CASSQDTGTNEKLFF. The CDR3 bases are TGCGCCAGCAGCCAAGATACAGGAACTAATGAAAAACTGTTTTTT.

The chain employs TRBV25-1 and TRBJ2-5; D unresolved. The CDR3 contains 13 residues. The V end lost 3 bases, the J end lost 5 bases, and 10 bases lay between the germline ends. Germline CDR1 MGHDK, CDR2 SYGVNS. CDR3 sequence (DNA): TGTGCCAGCAGTGAGAGTGGAAGGGAGACCCAGTACTTC. Protein: CASSESGRETQYF.

The chain carries TRBV7-6 and TRBJ2-7; TRBD1 or TRBD2 may be the D gene (6 bases each). The CDR3 consists of 16 residues. The V and J ends lost 1 base and 6 bases respectively, with 19 bases between them. CDR1 and CDR2 (germline): SGHVS, FNYEAQ. For the CDR3, the DNA is TGTGCCAGCAGCTTAGAATCCAATCGGGGGCCGGGCGAGCAGTACTTC. This translates into CASSLESNRGPGEQYF.

This chain connects TRBV18 to TRBJ2-7; 7 bases line up with TRBD1. Germline loops: CDR1 KGHSH, CDR2 LQKENI. The J segment lost 4 bases and the V segment lost 6 bases, leaving 12 bases of the junction unmatched. CDR3 length: 15 residues. In DNA, the CDR3 is TGTGCCAGCTCGCCTTTGTCCGGACAGGAATACGAGCAGTACTTC. As protein: CASSPLSGQEYEQYF.

This chain uses TRBV13 with TRBJ1-1, with a tentative D call TRBD1 (6 bases). This CDR3 has 15 amino acids. Trimming took off 2 bases at V and 5 bases at J, with 15 bases between the two ends. Looked up from germline, CDR1 is PRHDT and CDR2 is FYEKMQ (reference sequence). The CDR3 sequence: CASSLRSTGRTEAFF. The CDR3 DNA follows: TGTGCCAGCAGCTTACGTTCCACAGGGCGAACTGAAGCTTTCTTT.

The J gene is TRBJ2-3, the V gene TRBV28, with 8 bases that match TRBD2. Trimming at V came to 2 bases and at J to 6 bases, leaving 4 bases not matched to a gene. In germline, CDR1 is MDHEN, CDR2 SYDVKM. This CDR3 has 14 amino acids. The CDR3 sequence is CASSLATSVDTQYF. The CDR3 DNA reads as TGTGCCAGCAGTTTAGCGACTAGCGTGGATACGCAGTATTTT.

The chain uses TRBV27 and TRBJ1-2, with 7 bases that match TRBD1. Germline CDR1 and CDR2: MNHEY and SMNVEV (reference sequence). The CDR3 contains 14 residues. J lost 5 bases, V lost 5 bases, and 8 bases had no gene match. DNA of the CDR3: TGTGCCAGCAGTCCATTCCGGGACAGTTATGGCTACACCTTC. Protein sequence: CASSPFRDSYGYTF.

The chain uses TRBV20-1 and TRBJ2-1, with D possibly TRBD2 on 5 matching bases. In germline, CDR1 is DFQATT, CDR2 SNEGSKA (reference sequence). V lost 8 bases to trimming and J lost 10 bases, with 15 bases between them. The CDR3 contains 11 residues. The CDR3 region is CSHRGNGEQFF. DNA for the CDR3: TGCAGTCATCGAGGGAACGGCGAGCAGTTCTTC.

The gene calls are TRBV7-6 and TRBJ1-4, with D possibly TRBD1 on 6 matching bases. CDR1 is SGHVS, CDR2 FNYEAQ, per germline. The CDR3 totals 16 residues. V lost 5 bases, J lost 3 bases, and 16 bases lay in between. The chain's CDR3 is CASSPTAGEANEKLFF. Written as DNA, the CDR3 is TGTGCCAGCAGCCCCACCGCAGGGGAAGCTAATGAAAAACTGTTTTTT. Variable domain in full (rest from reference TRBV7-6 and TRBJ1-4): GAGVSQSPRYKVTKRGQDVALRCDPISGHVSLYWYRQALGQGPEFLTYFNYEAQQDKSGLPNDRFSAERPEGSISTLTIQRTEQRDSAMYRCASSPTAGEANEKLFFGSGTQLSVL.

The chain combines TRBV10-1 with TRBJ2-5, with D possibly being TRBD2 (7 bases). The CDR3 loop spans 14 amino acids. Germline CDR1 and CDR2: WNHNN and SYGVQD (reference sequence). Between the trimmed V and J ends, which lost 2 bases and 5 bases, there was a span of 12 bases. The DNA for the CDR3 is TGCGCCAGCAGTGAGCGGGGGGCATGGGAGACCCAGTACTTC. Translated: CASSERGAWETQYF.

The chain joins TRBV5-1 to TRBJ2-3; no definite D call. Between the trimmed V and J ends, which lost 0 bases and 6 bases, there was a span of 11 bases. In germline, CDR1 is SGHRS, CDR2 YFSETQ. This CDR3 region has 14 residues. The CDR3 spells CASSLEPGLDTQYF. Here the CDR3 DNA reads TGCGCCAGCAGCTTGGAGCCGGGCCTGGATACGCAGTATTTT. Together with reference TRBV5-1 and TRBJ2-3, the CDR3 gives the full variable domain: KAGVTQTPRYLIKTRGQQVTLSCSPISGHRSVSWYQQTPGQGLQFLFEYFSETQRNKGNFPGRFSGRQFSNSRSEMNVSTLELGDSALYLCASSLEPGLDTQYFGPGTRLTVL.